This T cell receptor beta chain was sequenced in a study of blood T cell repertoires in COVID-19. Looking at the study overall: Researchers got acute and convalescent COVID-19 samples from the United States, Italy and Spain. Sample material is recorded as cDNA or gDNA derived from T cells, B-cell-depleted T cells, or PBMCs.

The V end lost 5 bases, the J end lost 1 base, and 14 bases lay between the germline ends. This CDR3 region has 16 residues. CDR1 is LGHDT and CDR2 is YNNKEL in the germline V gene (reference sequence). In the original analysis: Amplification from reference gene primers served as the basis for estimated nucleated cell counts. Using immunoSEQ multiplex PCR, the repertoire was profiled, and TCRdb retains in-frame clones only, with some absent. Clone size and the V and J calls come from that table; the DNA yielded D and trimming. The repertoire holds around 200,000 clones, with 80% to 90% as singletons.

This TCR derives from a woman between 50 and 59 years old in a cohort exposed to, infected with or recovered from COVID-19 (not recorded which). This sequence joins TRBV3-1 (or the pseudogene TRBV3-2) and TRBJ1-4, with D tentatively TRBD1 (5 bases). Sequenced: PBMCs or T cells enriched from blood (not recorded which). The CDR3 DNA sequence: TGTGCCAGCAGCAACCTACCGACAGTAACTAATGAAAAACTGTTTTTT. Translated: CASSNLPTVTNEKLFF.